This paragraph covers one TCR beta chain sequence. The antigen remains unidentified. These data come from a study of T cell repertoires in cytomegalovirus infection. Turning to the study itself: Through public TCR beta signatures, both CMV infection and matching HLA type were indicated. General study results and limits: HLA-C-restricted CMV-specific TCR beta clonotypes were dominant in the ex vivo response.

The CDR3 sequence is 10 residues long. With 3 bases removed from V and 8 bases from J, the gap between germline ends came to 2 bases. Germline values: CDR1 MDHEN, CDR2 SYDVKM. A single record per CDR3 protein comes from TCRdb applying MiXCR to the reads. Among almost 300,000 distinct CDR3 sequences listed, about 9.1% were seen once. The rearrangement joins TRBV28 to TRBJ2-1; no clear D gene. The receptor was isolated from a human donor in good health (CMV status not recorded). Some clones in this sample may be carry-over from other donors' samples. The specimen was PBMCs. The chain's CDR3 is CASSLDEQFF. CDR3 nucleotide sequence: TGTGCCAGCAGTTTGGATGAGCAGTTCTTC. Combining the CDR3 with reference TRBV28 and TRBJ2-1 gives the whole variable domain DVKVTQSSRYLVKRTGEKVFLECVQDMDHENMFWYRQDPGLGLRLIYFSYDVKMKEKGDIPEGYSVSREKKERFSLILESASTNQTSMYLCASSLDEQFFGPGTRLTVL.